The 13 T cell receptor beta chains given below trace back to one sample, sequenced in a study of cytomegalovirus exposure and HLA in healthy donors. Researchers ran the PCR with 60 Vbeta and 13 Jbeta primers. The assay was immunoSEQ multiplex PCR, and TCRdb's table has in-frame clones only and misses some. Recorded for this sample: 70,000 or so clones. Sequencing input: PBMCs. The receptors derive from a man aged 40-49 years in good health and CMV-seronegative.

V usage is TRBV7-8 and J usage is TRBJ2-5, with D unclear. Germline loops: CDR1 SGHVS, CDR2 FQNEAQ. V was trimmed by 5 bases and J by 1 base, leaving 17 bases between them. This CDR3 has 16 amino acids. The CDR3 region is CASSPHIQRFQETQYF. The CDR3 region has the DNA TGTGCCAGCAGCCCCCACATCCAGCGATTCCAAGAGACCCAGTACTTC.

CDR3 DNA: TGCGCCAGCAGCCAAGAAAGGGTTTATAGCGGGGGGGCATACGAGCAGTACTTC. It is translated as CASSQERVYSGGAYEQYF. The chain uses TRBV4-1 and TRBJ2-7, with TRBD2 matching 11 bases. Germline values: CDR1 MGHRA, CDR2 YSYEKL. With 0 bases clipped from V and 4 bases from J, the junction kept 11 bases outside the gene matches. This CDR3 region has 18 residues.

The chain is built from TRBV30 and TRBJ2-3; the match to TRBD2 covers 8 bases. The V gene's germline CDR1 is GTSNPN and CDR2 SVGIG (reference sequence). V was clipped by 4 bases and J by 4 bases; unmatched bases: 4. The CDR3 consists of 13 residues. CDR3 DNA sequence: TGTGCCTGGATAGGACTAGCCGCAGATACGCAGTATTTT. It yields the protein CAWIGLAADTQYF.

This chain joins TRBV11-3 and TRBJ1-5, with 9 bases that match TRBD1. Losses at the gene ends were 5 bases for V and 6 bases for J; bases not matched to a gene: 14. CDR3 size: 17 residues. CDR1 and CDR2 (germline): SGHNT, YENEEA. CDR3 DNA sequence: TGTGCCAGCAGCAGAGGACAGGGGCCCTACCCGGGTCAGCCCCAGCATTTT. It yields the protein CASSRGQGPYPGQPQHF.

CDR3 sequence reads: CASSFGGTEQFF. The CDR3 bases are TGTGCCAGCAGCTTCGGGGGAACAGAGCAGTTCTTC. The chain joins TRBV11-3 to TRBJ2-1, with D possibly being TRBD2 (6 bases). The CDR3 sequence is 12 residues long. CDR1 and CDR2 from the germline V gene are SGHNT and YENEEA. V was cut by 3 bases and J by 10 bases, with 10 bases left in between. The complete variable domain, with remaining parts taken from reference TRBV11-3 and TRBJ2-1, reads EAGVVQSPRYKIIEKKQPVAFWCNPISGHNTLYWYLQNLGQGPELLIRYENEEAVDDSQLPKDRFSAERLKGVDSTLKIQPAELGDSAVYLCASSFGGTEQFFGPGTRLTVL.

The chain has TRBV11-2 and TRBJ1-1; D gene ambiguous. Trimming cost V 5 bases and J 10 bases, with 11 bases left between them. Germline values: CDR1 SGHAT, CDR2 FQNNGV. The CDR3 sequence is 11 residues long. CDR3 nucleotide sequence: TGTGCCAGCAGCCCGGGTCGGGGAGCTTTCTTT. The encoded protein is CASSPGRGAFF.

In the case of this clone: The sample carries other DNA sequences with the same CDR3. J is TRBJ1-6 and V is TRBV30; tentatively, D is TRBD1 (5 bases). The CDR3 has 15 residues. Germline V CDR1 and CDR2: GTSNPN, SVGIG (reference sequence). V was clipped by 0 bases and J by 9 bases, with 15 bases between them. The CDR3 DNA reads as TGTGCCTGGAGTGTATCCGCCAGGAGGGGTTCACCCCTCCACTTT. Residues: CAWSVSARRGSPLHF.

This sequence joins TRBV5-3 and TRBJ1-2, with 7 bases aligning to TRBD1. TRBV5-3 is an open reading frame whose function is uncertain. Trimming took 0 bases from V and 5 from J; bases not matched to a gene: 4. The CDR3 contains 14 residues. The CDR3 sequence: CARSLVGTDYGYTF. In DNA form, the CDR3 reads TGTGCCAGAAGCTTGGTAGGGACAGATTATGGCTACACCTTC.

The rearrangement links TRBV5-1 to TRBJ2-3, with D hard to call. The ends were cut back, 0 bases at V and 0 bases at J, with 8 bases in the middle. Germline V gene data show CDR1 as SGHRS and CDR2 as YFSETQ. The CDR3 is 15 amino acids. CDR3 sequence (DNA): TGCGCCAGCAGCTTGGAGGCGGCAAGCACAGATACGCAGTATTTT. It specifies CASSLEAASTDTQYF.

J is TRBJ1-4 and V is TRBV27; no definite D call. Between the trimmed V and J ends, which lost 4 bases and 8 bases, there was a span of 14 bases. The CDR3 is 14 amino acids. Germline assignment: CDR1 MNHEY and CDR2 SMNVEV (reference sequence). The chain's CDR3 is CASSYRGSKEKLFF. The CDR3 DNA follows: TGTGCCAGCAGTTATCGGGGTTCGAAGGAAAAACTGTTTTTT.

CDR3 amino acids: CASSLDGGGNTEAFF. CDR3 nucleotides: TGTGCCAGCAGCTTAGATGGTGGCGGGAACACTGAAGCTTTCTTT. The gene calls are TRBV7-9 and TRBJ1-1, with D hard to call. This CDR3 has 15 residues. Trimming shortened V by 1 base and J by 1 base, and 10 bases separated the two germline ends. Germline V lookup: CDR1 SEHNR, CDR2 FQNEAQ (reference sequence).

The rearrangement uses TRBV4-2 and TRBJ2-2; the D gene is possibly TRBD1 (6 bases). The CDR3 length is 15 residues. Germline V CDR1 and CDR2: LGHNA, YNFKEQ. Trimming left V 0 bases short and J 6 bases short, with 11 bases between. CDR3 sequence reads: CASSQDGQWPGELFF. The CDR3 DNA follows: TGTGCCAGCAGCCAAGATGGACAGTGGCCCGGGGAGCTGTTTTTT.

CDR3 DNA sequence: TGTGCCAGCTCACTACTCCCTCCAGGGTCAGATTATAACTATGGCTACACCTTC. This gives the protein CASSLLPPGSDYNYGYTF. This chain uses TRBV18 with TRBJ1-2; D may be TRBD1 (5 bases). This CDR3 is 18 amino acids long. V was shortened by 4 bases and J by 1 base, with 22 bases between the two germline ends. Germline V gene sequence: CDR1 KGHSH, CDR2 LQKENI.